These 13 T cell receptor beta chains were sequenced from one sample in a study of T cells after posttransplantation cyclophosphamide. Measured with immunoSEQ multiplex PCR; TCRdb has only the in-frame clones, and not every one. This table holds about 28,000 clones, roughly 85% found once. Sequencing input: PBMCs. All receptors come from a man aged 50 to 60.

The chain combines TRBV2 with TRBJ2-4; D possibly corresponds to TRBD2 (5 bases). Germline V gives CDR1 SNHLY, CDR2 FYNNEI. With 7 bases removed from V and 1 base from J, the gap between germline ends came to 17 bases. The CDR3 has 16 amino acids. CDR3: CASTELSRRAKNIQYF. The CDR3 nucleotides read TGTGCCAGCACTGAGCTTTCGCGGAGGGCCAAAAACATTCAGTACTTC.

The chain couples TRBV5-1 to TRBJ1-5; TRBD1 aligns across 7 bases. V trimming: 1 base; J trimming: 7 bases; junction bases outside the gene matches: 8. CDR3 size: 15 residues. Germline CDR1 is SGHRS and CDR2 is YFSETQ. CDR3 amino acids: CASSLYPTGDQPQHF. The CDR3 DNA reads as TGCGCCAGCAGCTTGTACCCCACAGGGGACCAGCCCCAGCATTTT.

V gene TRBV11-1 combines with J gene TRBJ2-7; D is ambiguous. The V gene lost 2 bases and the J gene lost 3 bases, with 11 bases spanning the gap. Germline lookup yields CDR1 SGHAT and CDR2 FQDESV (reference sequence). This CDR3 is 14 amino acids long. The CDR3 DNA is TGTGCCAGCAGCTTATTCTTGGGCAGCTACGAGCAGTACTTC. Its translation: CASSLFLGSYEQYF.

This chain connects TRBV19 to TRBJ2-1; TRBD2 matches 10 bases. This CDR3 comprises 16 residues. Germline lookup yields CDR1 LNHDA and CDR2 SQIVND (reference sequence). Trimming at V came to 5 bases and at J to 5 bases, leaving 9 bases not matched to a gene. The CDR3 loop reads CASSPSLAGEDNEQFF. The CDR3 nucleotides read TGTGCCAGTAGTCCCTCTCTAGCGGGAGAAGACAATGAGCAGTTCTTC. Full variable domain (rest looked up from reference TRBV19 and TRBJ2-1): DGGITQSPKYLFRKEGQNVTLSCEQNLNHDAMYWYRQDPGQGLRLIYYSQIVNDFQKGDIAEGYSVSREKKESFPLTVTSAQKNPTAFYLCASSPSLAGEDNEQFFGPGTRLTVL.

The V call is TRBV4-1, the J call TRBJ1-1, with D perhaps matching TRBD1 (6 bases). The germline CDR1 and CDR2 sequences are MGHRA and YSYEKL. V lost 4 bases and J lost 2, with 14 bases in between. The CDR3 extends over 15 amino acids. For the CDR3, the DNA is TGCGCCAGCAGCCGACCGGGACAACAAAACACTGAAGCTTTCTTT. It encodes CASSRPGQQNTEAFF.

The chain employs TRBV7-6 and TRBJ2-3; D may be TRBD2 (6 bases). The V gene lost 3 bases and the J gene lost 3 bases, with 7 bases spanning the gap. Germline V lookup: CDR1 SGHVS, CDR2 FNYEAQ. This CDR3 spans 13 amino acids. The CDR3 coding sequence is TGTGCCAGCAGCTTGGACTATACAGATACGCAGTATTTT. As protein: CASSLDYTDTQYF.

The rearrangement joins TRBV10-2 to TRBJ1-2; D remains ambiguous. Trimming cost V 4 bases and J 0 bases, with 6 bases left between them. The V gene's germline CDR1 is WSHSY and CDR2 SAAADI. The CDR3 sequence is 13 residues long. DNA for the CDR3: TGCGCCAGCAGTGGCCGAGCTAACTATGGCTACACCTTC. The encoded protein is CASSGRANYGYTF.

This chain joins TRBV6-6 and TRBJ1-6, with 9 bases matching TRBD1. This CDR3 has 15 residues. After removal of 6 bases from V and 9 bases from J, the junction contained 9 bases not matched to a gene. The germline V gene encodes CDR1 MNHNY and CDR2 SVGAGI (reference sequence). CDR3 DNA: TGTGCCAGCAGAGATACAGGGGGCATCGGTTCACCCCTCCACTTT. Translation gives CASRDTGGIGSPLHF.

J is TRBJ2-7 and V is TRBV7-2; 7 bases fit TRBD1. Germline-derived CDR1 and CDR2 are SGHTA and FQGNSA. This CDR3 has 13 amino acids. The ends lost 5 bases at V and 6 bases at J; junction bases unmatched: 7. This CDR3 is CASSLDRDLEQYF. The DNA of the CDR3 is TGTGCCAGCAGCCTCGACAGGGATCTCGAGCAGTACTTC.

The chain has TRBV5-6 and TRBJ2-1; D remains ambiguous. The V gene lost 4 bases and the J gene lost 15 bases, with 11 bases spanning the gap. CDR3 length: 10 amino acids. Germline CDR1 reads SGHDT; CDR2 reads YYEEEE. For the CDR3, the DNA is TGTGCCAGCAGCGGAGATAAACCGTTCTTC. It codes for CASSGDKPFF.

This rearrangement joins TRBV7-8 to TRBJ2-5; D perhaps matches TRBD1 (5 bases). Germline V gene sequence: CDR1 SGHVS, CDR2 FQNEAQ. This CDR3 spans 16 amino acids. Trimming cost V 1 base and J 3 bases, with 15 bases left between them. The CDR3 reads CASSLEGVLSKETQYF. In DNA, the CDR3 is TGTGCCAGCAGCTTAGAAGGGGTCCTCAGCAAAGAGACCCAGTACTTC.

The chain joins TRBV4-1 to TRBJ2-3, with 10 bases lining up with TRBD2. V lost 4 bases to trimming and J lost 2 bases; unmatched junction nucleotides: 9. Germline assignment: CDR1 MGHRA and CDR2 YSYEKL. The CDR3 sequence is 17 residues long. Here the CDR3 reads CASSRRTSGEITDTQYF. The DNA of the CDR3 is TGCGCCAGCAGCCGAAGGACTAGCGGAGAGATCACAGATACGCAGTATTTT.

The CDR3 here is CASSPPGQGALSTEAFF. Here the CDR3 DNA reads TGTGCCAGCTCACCGCCGGGACAGGGGGCGTTGAGCACTGAAGCTTTCTTT. The chain uses TRBV18 and TRBJ1-1, with 12 bases lining up with TRBD1. The V and J ends lost 3 bases and 4 bases, in that order; junction bases with no gene match: 9. The CDR3 is made up of 17 amino acids. Looked up from germline, CDR1 is KGHSH and CDR2 is LQKENI.